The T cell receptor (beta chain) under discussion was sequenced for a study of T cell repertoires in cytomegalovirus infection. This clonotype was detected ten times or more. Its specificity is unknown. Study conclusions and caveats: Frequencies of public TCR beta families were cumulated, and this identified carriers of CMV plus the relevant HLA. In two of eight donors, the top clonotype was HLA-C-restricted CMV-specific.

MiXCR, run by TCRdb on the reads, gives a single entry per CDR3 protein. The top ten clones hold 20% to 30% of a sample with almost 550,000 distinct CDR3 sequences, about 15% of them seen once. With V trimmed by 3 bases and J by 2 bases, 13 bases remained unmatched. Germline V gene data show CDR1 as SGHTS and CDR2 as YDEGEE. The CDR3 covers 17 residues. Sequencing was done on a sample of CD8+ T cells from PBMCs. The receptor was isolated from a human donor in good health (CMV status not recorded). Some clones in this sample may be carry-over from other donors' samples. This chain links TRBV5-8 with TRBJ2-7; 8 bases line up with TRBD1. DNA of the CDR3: TGTGCCAGCAGCTCGTTGGTCGGGACAGGCCACCCCTACGAGCAGTACTTC. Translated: CASSSLVGTGHPYEQYF.